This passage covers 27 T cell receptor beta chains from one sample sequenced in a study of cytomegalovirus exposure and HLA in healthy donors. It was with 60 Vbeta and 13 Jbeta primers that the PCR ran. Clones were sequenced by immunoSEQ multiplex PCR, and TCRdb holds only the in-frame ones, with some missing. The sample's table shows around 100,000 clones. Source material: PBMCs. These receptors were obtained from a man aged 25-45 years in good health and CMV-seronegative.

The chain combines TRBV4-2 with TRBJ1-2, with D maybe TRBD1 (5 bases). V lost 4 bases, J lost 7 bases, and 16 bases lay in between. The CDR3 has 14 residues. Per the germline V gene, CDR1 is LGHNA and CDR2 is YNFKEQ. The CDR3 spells CASSPVEGVRGYTF. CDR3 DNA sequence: TGTGCCAGCAGCCCAGTAGAAGGGGTTCGTGGCTACACCTTC.

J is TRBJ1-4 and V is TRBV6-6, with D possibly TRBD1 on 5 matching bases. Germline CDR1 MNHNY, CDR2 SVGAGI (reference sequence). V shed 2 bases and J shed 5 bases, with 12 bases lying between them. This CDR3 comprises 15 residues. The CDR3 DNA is TGTGCCAGCAGTTACCCGGGAGGGGACAATGAAAAACTGTTTTTT. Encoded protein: CASSYPGGDNEKLFF.

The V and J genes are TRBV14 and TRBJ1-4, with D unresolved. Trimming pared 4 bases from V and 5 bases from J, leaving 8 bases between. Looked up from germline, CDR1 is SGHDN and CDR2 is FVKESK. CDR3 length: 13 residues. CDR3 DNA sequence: TGTGCCAGCAGCCGGGCAGAGAATGAAAAACTGTTTTTT. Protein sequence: CASSRAENEKLFF.

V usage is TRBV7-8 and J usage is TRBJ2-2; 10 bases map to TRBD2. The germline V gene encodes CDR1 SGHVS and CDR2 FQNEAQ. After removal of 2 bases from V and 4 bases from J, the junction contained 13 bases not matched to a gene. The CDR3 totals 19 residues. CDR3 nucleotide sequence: TGTGCCAGCAGCTTAAGGGAAAGCGGGGGGGATTTCGGCACCGGGGAGCTGTTTTTT. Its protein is CASSLRESGGDFGTGELFF.

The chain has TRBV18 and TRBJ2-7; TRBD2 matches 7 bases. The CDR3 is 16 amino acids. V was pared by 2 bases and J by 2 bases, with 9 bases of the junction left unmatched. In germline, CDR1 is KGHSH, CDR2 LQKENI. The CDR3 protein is CASSPVGGGGPYEQYF. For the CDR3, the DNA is TGTGCCAGCTCACCAGTCGGCGGGGGTGGGCCCTACGAGCAGTACTTC.

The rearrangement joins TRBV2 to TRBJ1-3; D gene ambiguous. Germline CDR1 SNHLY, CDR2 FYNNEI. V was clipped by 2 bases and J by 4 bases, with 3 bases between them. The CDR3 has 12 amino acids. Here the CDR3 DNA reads TGTGCCAGCAGTGAACGGGGAAACACCATATATTTT. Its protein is CASSERGNTIYF.

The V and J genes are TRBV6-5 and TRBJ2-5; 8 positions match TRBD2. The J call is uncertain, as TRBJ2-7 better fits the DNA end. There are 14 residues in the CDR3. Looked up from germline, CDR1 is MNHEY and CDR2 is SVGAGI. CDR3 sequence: CASTRSGVEYEQYF. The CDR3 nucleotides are TGTGCCAGCACCCGTAGCGGGGTGGAGTACGAGCAGTACTTC.

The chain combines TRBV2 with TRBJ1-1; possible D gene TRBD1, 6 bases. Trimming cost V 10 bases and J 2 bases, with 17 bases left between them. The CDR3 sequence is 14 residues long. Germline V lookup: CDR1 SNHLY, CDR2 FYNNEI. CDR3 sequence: CANAQGSDNTEAFF. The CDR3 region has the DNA TGTGCCAACGCCCAGGGGTCTGATAACACTGAAGCTTTCTTT. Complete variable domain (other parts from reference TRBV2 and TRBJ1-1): EPEVTQTPSHQVTQMGQEVILRCVPISNHLYFYWYRQILGQKVEFLVSFYNNEISEKSEIFDDQFSVERPDGSNFTLKIRSTKLEDSAMYFCANAQGSDNTEAFFGQGTRLTVV.

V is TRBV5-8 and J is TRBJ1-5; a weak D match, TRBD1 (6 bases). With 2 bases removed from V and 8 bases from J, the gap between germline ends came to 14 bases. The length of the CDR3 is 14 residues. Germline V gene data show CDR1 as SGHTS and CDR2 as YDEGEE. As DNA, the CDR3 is TGTGCCAGCAGCTTCGGCTCAGGGGTTGAGCCCCAGCATTTT. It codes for CASSFGSGVEPQHF.

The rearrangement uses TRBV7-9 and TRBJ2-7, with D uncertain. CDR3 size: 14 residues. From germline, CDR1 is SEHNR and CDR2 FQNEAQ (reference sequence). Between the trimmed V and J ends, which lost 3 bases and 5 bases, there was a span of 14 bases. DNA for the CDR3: TGTGCCAGCAGCTTTGGTCTGGCACCCCACGAGCAGTACTTC. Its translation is CASSFGLAPHEQYF.

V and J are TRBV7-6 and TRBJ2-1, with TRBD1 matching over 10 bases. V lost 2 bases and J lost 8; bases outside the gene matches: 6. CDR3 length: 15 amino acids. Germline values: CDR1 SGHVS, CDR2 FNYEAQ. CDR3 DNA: TGTGCCAGCAGCTTAAGTGGGACAGGGGAAGATGAGCAGTTCTTC. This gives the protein CASSLSGTGEDEQFF.

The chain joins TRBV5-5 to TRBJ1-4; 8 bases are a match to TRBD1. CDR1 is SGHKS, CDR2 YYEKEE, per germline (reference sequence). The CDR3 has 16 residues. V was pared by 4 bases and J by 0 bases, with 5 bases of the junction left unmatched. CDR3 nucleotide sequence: TGTGCCAGCAGCCCACAGGGGGTGGCAACTAATGAAAAACTGTTTTTT. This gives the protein CASSPQGVATNEKLFF.

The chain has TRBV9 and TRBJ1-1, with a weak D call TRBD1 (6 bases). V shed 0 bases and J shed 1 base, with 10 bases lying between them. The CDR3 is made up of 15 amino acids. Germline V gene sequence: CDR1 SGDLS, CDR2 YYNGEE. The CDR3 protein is CASSVATTGNTEAFF. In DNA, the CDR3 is TGTGCCAGCAGCGTAGCTACGACAGGGAACACTGAAGCTTTCTTT.

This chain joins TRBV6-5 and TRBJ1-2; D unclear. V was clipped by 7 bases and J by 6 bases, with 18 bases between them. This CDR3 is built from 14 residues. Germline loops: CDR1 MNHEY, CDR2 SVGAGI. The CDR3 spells CASTPTRRSNGYTF. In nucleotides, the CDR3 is TGTGCCAGCACTCCGACCAGGAGGTCCAATGGCTACACCTTC.

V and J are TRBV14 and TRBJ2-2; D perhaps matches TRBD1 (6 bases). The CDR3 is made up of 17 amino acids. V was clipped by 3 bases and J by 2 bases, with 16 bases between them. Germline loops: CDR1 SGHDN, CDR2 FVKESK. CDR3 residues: CASSHEPRDKNTGELFF. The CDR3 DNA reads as TGTGCCAGCAGCCATGAGCCACGGGACAAAAACACCGGGGAGCTGTTTTTT.

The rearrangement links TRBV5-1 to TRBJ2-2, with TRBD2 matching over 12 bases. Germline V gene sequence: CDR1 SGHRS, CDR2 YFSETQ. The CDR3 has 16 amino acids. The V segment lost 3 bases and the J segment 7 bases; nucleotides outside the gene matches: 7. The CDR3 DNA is TGCGCCAGCAGCTCCCAGACTAGCGGGGGTGACGGGGAGCTGTTTTTT. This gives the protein CASSSQTSGGDGELFF.

The CDR3 DNA follows: TGTGCCAGCAGGGGAGGGGTCGGGGGGGCCTACGAGCAGTACTTC. Encoded protein: CASRGGVGGAYEQYF. V is TRBV2 and J is TRBJ2-7; 8 bases are shared with TRBD2. The germline CDR1 and CDR2 sequences are SNHLY and FYNNEI. The CDR3 has 15 amino acids. With 6 bases clipped from V and 2 bases from J, the junction kept 9 bases outside the gene matches.

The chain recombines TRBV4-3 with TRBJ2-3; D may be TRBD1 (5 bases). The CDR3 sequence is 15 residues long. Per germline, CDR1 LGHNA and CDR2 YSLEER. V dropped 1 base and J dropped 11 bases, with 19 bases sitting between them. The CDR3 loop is CASSQVWFQGNRQYF. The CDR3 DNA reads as TGCGCCAGCAGCCAAGTTTGGTTTCAGGGTAACAGGCAGTATTTT.

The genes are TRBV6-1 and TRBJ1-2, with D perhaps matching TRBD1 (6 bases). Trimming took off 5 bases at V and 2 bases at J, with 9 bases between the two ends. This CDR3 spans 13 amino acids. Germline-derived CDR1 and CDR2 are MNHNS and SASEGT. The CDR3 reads CASSPTGNYGYTF. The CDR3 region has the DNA TGTGCCAGCAGTCCTACAGGGAACTATGGCTACACCTTC.

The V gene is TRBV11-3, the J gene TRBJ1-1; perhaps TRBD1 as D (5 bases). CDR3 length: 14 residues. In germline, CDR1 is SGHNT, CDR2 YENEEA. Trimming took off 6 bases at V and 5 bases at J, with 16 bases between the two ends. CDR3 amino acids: CASSPGQGGTEAFF. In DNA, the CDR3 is TGTGCCAGCAGTCCGGGGCAGGGAGGTACTGAAGCTTTCTTT.

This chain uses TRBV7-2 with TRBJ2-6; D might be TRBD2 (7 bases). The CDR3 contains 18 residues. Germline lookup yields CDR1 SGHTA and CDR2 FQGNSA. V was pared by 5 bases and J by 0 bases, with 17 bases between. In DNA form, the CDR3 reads TGTGCCAGCAGCCCCTTCGGGGGGCTGAACTCTGGGGCCAACGTCCTGACTTTC. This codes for CASSPFGGLNSGANVLTF.

The CDR3 DNA follows: TGTGCCAGCAGTGCCGGCGACAGAGAAGCTTTCTTT. It translates to CASSAGDREAFF. The chain employs TRBV2 and TRBJ1-1; perhaps TRBD1 as D (5 bases). V gave up 4 bases and J gave up 8 bases, with 11 bases separating them. The CDR3 spans 12 residues. Germline values: CDR1 SNHLY, CDR2 FYNNEI.

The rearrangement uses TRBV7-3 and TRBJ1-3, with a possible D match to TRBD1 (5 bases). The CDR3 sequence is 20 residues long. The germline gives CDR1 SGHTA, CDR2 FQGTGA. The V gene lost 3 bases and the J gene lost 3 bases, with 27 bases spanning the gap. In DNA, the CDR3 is TGTGCCAGCAGCTTGCTCCGAGTGGCATGTCAGGGTTCGCGTGGAAACACCATATATTTT. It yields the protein CASSLLRVACQGSRGNTIYF.

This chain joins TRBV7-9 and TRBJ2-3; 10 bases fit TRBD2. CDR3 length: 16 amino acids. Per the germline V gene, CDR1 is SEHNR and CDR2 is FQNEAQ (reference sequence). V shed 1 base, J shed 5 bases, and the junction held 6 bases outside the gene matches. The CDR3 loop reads CASSLEVLAGEDTQYF. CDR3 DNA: TGTGCCAGCAGCTTAGAGGTGCTAGCGGGGGAAGATACGCAGTATTTT. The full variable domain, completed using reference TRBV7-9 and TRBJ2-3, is DTGVSQNPRHKITKRGQNVTFRCDPISEHNRLYWYRQTLGQGPEFLTYFQNEAQLEKSRLLSDRFSAERPKGSFSTLEIQRTEQGDSAMYLCASSLEVLAGEDTQYFGPGTRLTVL.

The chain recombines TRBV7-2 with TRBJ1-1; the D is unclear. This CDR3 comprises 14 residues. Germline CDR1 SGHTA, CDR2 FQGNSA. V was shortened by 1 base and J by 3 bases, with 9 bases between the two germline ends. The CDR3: CASSLDPSYTEAFF. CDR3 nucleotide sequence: TGTGCCAGCAGCTTAGATCCGTCTTACACTGAAGCTTTCTTT.

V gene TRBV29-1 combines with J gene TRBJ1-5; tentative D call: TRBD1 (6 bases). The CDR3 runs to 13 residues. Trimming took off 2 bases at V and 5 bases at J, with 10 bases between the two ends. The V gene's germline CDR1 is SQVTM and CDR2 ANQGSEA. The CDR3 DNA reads TGCAGCGTTGAACGTGCAGGGGATCAGCCCCAGCATTTT. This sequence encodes CSVERAGDQPQHF.

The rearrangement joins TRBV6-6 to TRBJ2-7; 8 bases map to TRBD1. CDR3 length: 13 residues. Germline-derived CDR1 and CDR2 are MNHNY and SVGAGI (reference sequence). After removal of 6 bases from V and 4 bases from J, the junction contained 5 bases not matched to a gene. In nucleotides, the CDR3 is TGTGCCAGCAGCTTACAGGGGGTATACGAGCAGTACTTC. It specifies CASSLQGVYEQYF.